This entry is about one T cell receptor (beta chain). This clone has only one observation. Its target antigen remains unknown. Nothing much larger sits one base from this clone, and base qualities are not available. Collaborating institutions collected whole blood in K2EDTA tubes following their own protocols. For TCRbeta analysis, collaborators shipped samples as frozen whole blood, isolated PBMCs, or DNA extracted from either of those sample types. TCRbeta CDR3 regions were amplified from genomic DNA using the immunoSEQ Assay, a bias-controlled multiplex PCR. Per the source publication's procedure: The number of nucleated cells in each sample was estimated by amplification of reference gene primers within the assay. Sequence reads were collapsed and filtered to measure the absolute abundance of every unique TCRbeta CDR3 rearrangement. For each sample, productive Simpson clonality was calculated by taking the square root of Simpson's diversity index across productive rearrangements. Entries here come from immuneACCESS through TCRdb and include only in-frame sequences with V and J called. Some clones fail to appear in such tables; in the studies checked, an unresolved V gene covers under half of the shortfall, and the cause of the remainder is unknown. The V and J calls and clone size are taken from that table; D and trimming were inferred from the DNA. This sample comprises a few hundred thousand clones, about four fifths of them detected only once. 3.1% of the sample goes to the ten largest clones.

These data belong to a study of blood T cell repertoires in COVID-19 (dated by TCRdb to the early 2020s). A note on the overall study: Samples from collaborators originated in the United States, Italy and Spain and spanned both the acute and convalescent phases of COVID-19. The prospective study material was composed of cDNA or gDNA derived from T cells, B-cell-depleted T cells, or PBMCs. Deeply sampled blood TCRbeta repertoires from subjects exposed to, actively infected with, or recovered from COVID-19 were included in the dataset. A freely available public database, intended as a resource for researchers studying the immune response to SARS-CoV-2, is where the repertoires were released. Samples came from the ongoing ImmuneRACE study (first 160 participants) plus 1,254 subjects from 6 global collaborators. A de-identified subject ID, COVID-19 status, age in years and sex were almost always included in the sample metadata. Where HLA class I and class II types were available, the types were taken from metadata supplied by the sample provider, not from assay-based typing.

The CDR3, cysteine through phenylalanine, is 15 amino acids long. Only CDR3 DNA remains: 45 bases, in frame from the first base. Germline trimming: 5 bases from V, 4 bases from J; junction bases outside gene matches: 8. CDR1 MDHEN and CDR2 SYDVKM are derived from the germline V gene. Broader findings and caveats from the paper: The quantity of clinical and demographic metadata differed by source and by participant and was supplied without curation.

The V and J genes are TRBV28 and TRBJ2-3; TRBD1 matches 8 bases in the middle. The sample consisted of peripheral blood. This TCR was sampled from a woman aged 18-30 years with acute or convalescent COVID-19. The nucleotide sequence is TGTGCCAGCAGTAAACAGGGGGGCAGCCCAGATACGCAGTATTTT. This sequence encodes CASSKQGGSPDTQYF.